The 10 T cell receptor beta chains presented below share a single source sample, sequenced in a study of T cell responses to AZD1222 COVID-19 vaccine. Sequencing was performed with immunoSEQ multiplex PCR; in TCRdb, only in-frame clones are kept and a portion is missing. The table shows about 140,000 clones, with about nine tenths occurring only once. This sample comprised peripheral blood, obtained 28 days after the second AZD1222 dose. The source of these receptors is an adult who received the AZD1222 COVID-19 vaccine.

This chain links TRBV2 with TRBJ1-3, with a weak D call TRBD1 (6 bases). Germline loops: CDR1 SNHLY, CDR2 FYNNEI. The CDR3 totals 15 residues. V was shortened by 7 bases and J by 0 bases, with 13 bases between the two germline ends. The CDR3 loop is CASKRTDYSGNTIYF. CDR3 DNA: TGTGCCAGCAAAAGGACAGACTACTCTGGAAACACCATATATTTT.

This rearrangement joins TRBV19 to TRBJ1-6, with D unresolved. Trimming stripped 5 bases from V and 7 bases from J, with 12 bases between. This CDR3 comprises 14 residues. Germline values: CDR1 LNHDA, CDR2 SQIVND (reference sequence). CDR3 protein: CASSPFSDNSPLHF. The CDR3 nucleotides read TGTGCCAGTAGTCCATTCTCGGACAATTCACCCCTCCACTTT.

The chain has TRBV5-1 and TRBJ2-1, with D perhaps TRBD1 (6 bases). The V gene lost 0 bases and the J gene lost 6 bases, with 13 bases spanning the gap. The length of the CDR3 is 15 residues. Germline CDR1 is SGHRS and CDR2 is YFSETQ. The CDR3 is CASSLDLQGFNEQFF. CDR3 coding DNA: TGCGCCAGCAGCTTGGACCTACAGGGTTTCAATGAGCAGTTCTTC.

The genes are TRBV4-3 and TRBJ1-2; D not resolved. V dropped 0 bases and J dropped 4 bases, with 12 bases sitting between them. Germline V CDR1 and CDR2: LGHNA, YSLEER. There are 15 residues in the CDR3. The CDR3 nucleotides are TGCGCCAGCAGCCAAGAGGGTAAAGAGGGCTATGGCTACACCTTC. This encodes CASSQEGKEGYGYTF.

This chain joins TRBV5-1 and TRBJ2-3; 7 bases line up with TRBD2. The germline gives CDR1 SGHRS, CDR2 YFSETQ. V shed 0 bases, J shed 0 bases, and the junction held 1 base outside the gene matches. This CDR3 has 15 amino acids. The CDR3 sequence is CASSLELASTDTQYF. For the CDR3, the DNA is TGCGCCAGCAGCTTGGAACTAGCGAGCACAGATACGCAGTATTTT. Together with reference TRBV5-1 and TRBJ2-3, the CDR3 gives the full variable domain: KAGVTQTPRYLIKTRGQQVTLSCSPISGHRSVSWYQQTPGQGLQFLFEYFSETQRNKGNFPGRFSGRQFSNSRSEMNVSTLELGDSALYLCASSLELASTDTQYFGPGTRLTVL.

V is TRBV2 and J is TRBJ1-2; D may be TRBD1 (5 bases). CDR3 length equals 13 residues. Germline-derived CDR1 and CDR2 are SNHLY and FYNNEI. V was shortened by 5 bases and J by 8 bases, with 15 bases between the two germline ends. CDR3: CASSSLRDEGYTF. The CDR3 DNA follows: TGTGCCAGCAGTTCACTAAGGGACGAAGGCTACACCTTC.

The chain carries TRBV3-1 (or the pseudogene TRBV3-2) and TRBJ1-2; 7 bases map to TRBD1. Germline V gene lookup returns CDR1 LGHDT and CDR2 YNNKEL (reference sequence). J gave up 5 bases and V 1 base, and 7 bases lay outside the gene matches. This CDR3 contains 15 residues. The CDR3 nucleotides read TGTGCCAGCAGCCAAGGCCCGACAGGGAATTATGGCTACACCTTC. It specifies CASSQGPTGNYGYTF.

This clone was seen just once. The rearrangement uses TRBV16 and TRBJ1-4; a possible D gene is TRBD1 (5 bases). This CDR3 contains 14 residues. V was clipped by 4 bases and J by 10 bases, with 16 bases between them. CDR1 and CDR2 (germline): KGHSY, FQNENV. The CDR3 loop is CASSRTRDFVKLFF. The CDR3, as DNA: TGTGCCAGCAGCCGGACCAGGGATTTCGTAAAACTGTTTTTT.

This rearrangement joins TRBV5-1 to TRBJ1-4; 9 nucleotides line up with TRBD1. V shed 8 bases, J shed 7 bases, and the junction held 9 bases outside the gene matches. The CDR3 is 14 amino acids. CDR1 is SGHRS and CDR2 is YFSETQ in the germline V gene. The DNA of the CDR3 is TGCGCCAGTCGACGGACAGGGGACGGTGAAAAACTGTTTTTT. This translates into CASRRTGDGEKLFF. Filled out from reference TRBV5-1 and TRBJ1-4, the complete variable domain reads KAGVTQTPRYLIKTRGQQVTLSCSPISGHRSVSWYQQTPGQGLQFLFEYFSETQRNKGNFPGRFSGRQFSNSRSEMNVSTLELGDSALYLCASRRTGDGEKLFFGSGTQLSVL.

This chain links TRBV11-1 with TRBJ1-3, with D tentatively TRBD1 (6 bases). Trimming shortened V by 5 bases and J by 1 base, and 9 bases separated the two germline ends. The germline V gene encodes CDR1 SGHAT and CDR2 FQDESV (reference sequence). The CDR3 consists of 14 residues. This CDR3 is CASSPDSSGNTIYF. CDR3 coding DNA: TGTGCCAGCAGCCCGGACAGTTCTGGAAACACCATATATTTT.